This T cell receptor (beta chain) was identified in a study of cytomegalovirus exposure and HLA in healthy donors. PCR primers comprised 60 Vbeta and 13 Jbeta primers. Using immunoSEQ multiplex PCR, the repertoire was profiled, and TCRdb retains in-frame clones only, with some absent. The sample yields 250,000 or so clones, over 65% seen once. Germline V gene lookup returns CDR1 ENHRY and CDR2 SYGVKD. The trim removed 11 bases at V and 3 bases at J, leaving 9 bases unmatched. The CDR3 totals 14 residues. V usage is TRBV10-3 and J usage is TRBJ2-3, with 9 nucleotides matching TRBD1. Sequenced input: PBMCs. The clonotype comes from a human donor in good health. The DNA of the CDR3 is TGTGCCCTAGGGGGACAGGGACCAACAGATACGCAGTATTTT. It codes for CALGGQGPTDTQYF.